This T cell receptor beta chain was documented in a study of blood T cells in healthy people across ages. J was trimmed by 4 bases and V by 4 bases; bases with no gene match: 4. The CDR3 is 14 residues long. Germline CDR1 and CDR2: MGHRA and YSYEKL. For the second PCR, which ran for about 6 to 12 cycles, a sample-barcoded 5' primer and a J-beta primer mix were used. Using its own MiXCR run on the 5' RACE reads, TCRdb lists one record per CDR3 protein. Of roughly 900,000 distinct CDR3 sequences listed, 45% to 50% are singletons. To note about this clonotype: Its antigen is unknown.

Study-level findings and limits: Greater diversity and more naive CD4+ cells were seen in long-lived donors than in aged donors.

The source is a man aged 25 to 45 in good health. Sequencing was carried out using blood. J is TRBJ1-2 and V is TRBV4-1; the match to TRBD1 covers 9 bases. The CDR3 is CASSRDREGYGYTF. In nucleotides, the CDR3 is TGCGCCAGCAGCCGGGACAGGGAGGGCTATGGCTACACCTTC.